The 21 T cell receptor beta chains reported below all come from one sample, sequenced in a study of T cells in Graves' hyperthyroidism and ophthalmopathy. The TCR beta CDR3 regions underwent amplification using RNA transcripts as the source. HTBI primers were used for first-round RT-PCR of the TCR CDR3. TCRdb used MiXCR to reprocess the multiplex PCR reads, holding one entry per CDR3 protein. The sample comprises fewer than 900,000 distinct CDR3 sequences, roughly a sixth of which are singletons, and 16% rests with the top ten. The sample was blood. The receptors shown here come from a woman aged 45-65 years with Graves' hyperthyroidism that later progressed to Graves' ophthalmopathy.

The CDR3 nucleotides are TGTGCCAGTAGTAAACATAGCGGGGGGGTCAATGAGCAGTTCTTC. It encodes CASSKHSGGVNEQFF. The chain is built from TRBV19 and TRBJ2-1, with 11 bases lining up with TRBD2. The germline V gene has CDR1 LNHDA and CDR2 SQIVND (reference sequence). Trimming took 4 bases from V and 6 from J; bases not matched to a gene: 5. The CDR3 has 15 amino acids.

Only a few counts were recorded for this clonotype. The chain joins TRBV5-5 to TRBJ2-1, with 7 positions matching TRBD1. In germline, CDR1 is SGHKS, CDR2 YYEKEE (reference sequence). The CDR3 runs 17 residues. Losses at the gene ends were 4 bases for V and 7 bases for J; bases not matched to a gene: 17. CDR3 residues: CASSLNRGTISGNEQFF. The CDR3 bases are TGTGCCAGCAGCCTAAACAGGGGAACGATTTCTGGGAATGAGCAGTTCTTC.

To note about this clonotype: Since a much larger clone is just one base distant, this may be a read error. The CDR3 protein is CASVQQQLLDF. CDR3 coding DNA: TGTGCCAGCGTGCAACAGCAGTTATTGGACTTC. This chain connects TRBV2 to TRBJ2-5; no firm D call. CDR3 length: 11 residues. Germline loops: CDR1 SNHLY, CDR2 FYNNEI. The complete variable domain, with remaining parts taken from reference TRBV2 and TRBJ2-5, reads EPEVTQTPSHQVTQMGQEVILRCVPISNHLYFYWYRQILGQKVEFLVSFYNNEISEKSEIFDDQFSVERPDGSNFTLKIRSTKLEDSAMYFCASVQQQLLDFGPGTRLLVL.

This clonotype came up many times. The V gene is TRBV6-2 or TRBV6-3, the J gene TRBJ1-5, with TRBD1 matching over 7 bases. Per the germline V gene, CDR1 is MNHEY and CDR2 is SVGEGT. The CDR3 runs to 14 residues. Trimming cost V 6 bases and J 3 bases; bases outside gene matches: 5. The CDR3 loop reads CASRPGTDNQPQHF. The CDR3 DNA sequence: TGTGCCAGCAGACCCGGGACAGACAATCAGCCCCAGCATTTT.

This clonotype was recorded at least ten times. This chain links TRBV2 with TRBJ1-1, with D possibly being TRBD1 (5 bases). CDR3 size: 15 residues. Trimming took 7 bases from V and 8 from J, leaving 23 bases between them. Per germline, CDR1 SNHLY and CDR2 FYNNEI. In DNA form, the CDR3 reads TGTGCCAGCACAATTTCAACGGGACCTCTAAGGGAAGCTTTCTTT. It encodes CASTISTGPLREAFF.

This clonotype was recorded a few times. The rearrangement links TRBV6-1 to TRBJ1-5; tentatively, D is TRBD1 (6 bases). Deletions cut 3 bases from V and 5 bases from J, with 17 bases between. CDR3 size: 16 residues. Per the germline V gene, CDR1 is MNHNS and CDR2 is SASEGT. The chain's CDR3 is CASSERPLDRDQPQHF. The CDR3 nucleotides are TGTGCCAGCAGTGAGCGCCCCTTGGACAGAGATCAGCCCCAGCATTTT.

The V call is TRBV7-3, the J call TRBJ2-3, with 8 bases lining up with TRBD1. This CDR3 has 17 amino acids. The V and J ends lost 5 bases and 1 base, in that order; junction bases with no gene match: 11. Germline V gene sequence: CDR1 SGHTA, CDR2 FQGTGA. DNA of the CDR3: TGTGCCAGCAGCAGCCTACCGCCGGGACAGGGCACAGATACGCAGTATTTT. It yields the protein CASSSLPPGQGTDTQYF.

In its sample, this clonotype was seen many times. This rearrangement joins TRBV2 to TRBJ1-4, with a weak D call TRBD1 (5 bases). The CDR3 consists of 15 residues. The V gene lost 7 bases and the J gene lost 2 bases, with 14 bases spanning the gap. The germline V gene encodes CDR1 SNHLY and CDR2 FYNNEI. The CDR3 loop is CASTSQGGTNEKLFF. The DNA for the CDR3 is TGTGCCAGCACGTCCCAGGGAGGCACTAATGAAAAACTGTTTTTT.

This clonotype was recorded many times. The V gene is TRBV13, the J gene TRBJ2-7; 9 bases line up with TRBD1. Germline trimming cut 5 bases from V and 2 bases from J; bases unmatched to any gene: 10. Germline values: CDR1 PRHDT, CDR2 FYEKMQ (reference sequence). This CDR3 is built from 16 residues. DNA of the CDR3: TGTGCCAGCAGCGTCACCGGGACAGGGAACCCCTACGAGCAGTACTTC. Protein product: CASSVTGTGNPYEQYF.

The sample holds many counts of this clonotype. The rearrangement uses TRBV11-2 and TRBJ2-7; 7 bases map to TRBD1. V shed 7 bases and J 5 bases; nucleotides not matched to a gene: 11. This CDR3 is built from 14 residues. The germline gives CDR1 SGHAT, CDR2 FQNNGV. CDR3 amino acids: CASTIQNRGNEQYF. The DNA of the CDR3 is TGTGCCAGCACCATACAGAACAGGGGCAACGAGCAGTACTTC.

The V gene is TRBV20-1, the J gene TRBJ2-6; weak D call: TRBD1 (5 bases). CDR3 length equals 15 residues. Germline V gene lookup returns CDR1 DFQATT and CDR2 SNEGSKA (reference sequence). Trimming pared 2 bases from V and 2 bases from J, leaving 10 bases between. The CDR3 region is CSARSRVPGANVLTF. The CDR3 DNA follows: TGCAGTGCTAGAAGCAGGGTACCTGGGGCCAACGTCCTGACTTTC.

In its sample, this clonotype was seen a few times. The rearrangement links TRBV30 to TRBJ1-3, with D possibly TRBD1 on 6 matching bases. Per germline, CDR1 GTSNPN and CDR2 SVGIG (reference sequence). The CDR3 runs 16 residues. Trimming cost V 0 bases and J 0 bases, with 12 bases left between them. CDR3 amino acids: CAWSVPPGDSGNTIYF. CDR3 sequence (DNA): TGTGCCTGGAGTGTACCGCCAGGGGACTCTGGAAACACCATATATTTT.

This clonotype was picked up many times. V usage is TRBV6-1 and J usage is TRBJ1-1; no clear D. This CDR3 is built from 15 residues. Germline values: CDR1 MNHNS, CDR2 SASEGT. The V and J ends lost 0 bases and 9 bases respectively, with 17 bases between them. The CDR3 region has the DNA TGTGCCAGCAGTGAAGCTGGGGTCGATGGTAGTCAAGCTTTCTTT. Translating it yields CASSEAGVDGSQAFF.

This clonotype was observed a few times. The chain uses TRBV30 and TRBJ1-6; D possibly corresponds to TRBD1 (5 bases). Germline CDR1 GTSNPN, CDR2 SVGIG (reference sequence). The V gene lost 4 bases and the J gene lost 9 bases, with 13 bases spanning the gap. CDR3 length: 13 residues. The CDR3 reads CAWNPREGSPLHF. CDR3 bases: TGTGCCTGGAACCCCAGGGAAGGTTCACCCCTCCACTTT. Full variable domain (rest looked up from reference TRBV30 and TRBJ1-6): SQTIHQWPATLVQPVGSPLSLECTVEGTSNPNLYWYRQAAGRGLQLLFYSVGIGQISSEVPQNLSASRPQDRQFILSSKKLLLSDSGFYLCAWNPREGSPLHFGNGTRLTVT.

The rearrangement uses TRBV11-2 and TRBJ2-5; TRBD2 matches at 15 bases. This CDR3 region has 16 residues. Germline CDR1 SGHAT, CDR2 FQNNGV. The junction had 3 bases not matched to a gene; V was cut back by 5 bases and J by 2 bases. CDR3 loop: CASSAGTSGGQETQYF. CDR3 nucleotide sequence: TGTGCCAGCAGCGCGGGGACTAGCGGGGGGCAAGAGACCCAGTACTTC.

This clonotype was counted between two and nine times. This chain uses TRBV6-2 or TRBV6-3 with TRBJ2-3; D is perhaps TRBD2 (5 bases). The CDR3 contains 13 residues. Germline V gene lookup returns CDR1 MNHEY and CDR2 SVGEGT. V was clipped by 8 bases and J by 2 bases, with 11 bases between them. The DNA for the CDR3 is TGTGCCAGCGAGGACTTCCCCACAGATACGCAGTATTTT. This gives the protein CASEDFPTDTQYF.

This chain connects TRBV19 to TRBJ1-1; 8 nucleotides align to TRBD1. V trimming: 7 bases; J trimming: 7 bases; junction bases outside the gene matches: 11. The CDR3 runs 14 residues. The germline gives CDR1 LNHDA, CDR2 SQIVND (reference sequence). CDR3 in amino acids: CASKDQGAEGEAFF. DNA for the CDR3: TGTGCCAGTAAGGATCAGGGGGCGGAGGGTGAAGCTTTCTTT.

This clonotype was seen more than once but under ten times. V gene TRBV29-1 combines with J gene TRBJ2-2; D gene ambiguous. Germline CDR1 and CDR2: SQVTM and ANQGSEA. V dropped 2 bases and J dropped 2 bases, with 3 bases sitting between them. The CDR3 is 12 amino acids. CDR3 DNA sequence: TGCAGCGTTGAACCCAACACCGGGGAGCTGTTTTTT. As protein: CSVEPNTGELFF.

Only a few counts were recorded for this clonotype. This rearrangement joins TRBV3-1 to TRBJ1-3, with TRBD1 as a possible D gene (6 bases). V was shortened by 4 bases and J by 15 bases, with 16 bases between the two germline ends. From germline, CDR1 is LGHDT and CDR2 YNNKEL (reference sequence). This CDR3 has 12 residues. The CDR3: CASSLERGGQYF. CDR3 in DNA: TGTGCCAGCAGCCTCGAGCGGGGGGGCCAATATTTT.

This clonotype has at least ten counts. This chain links TRBV3-1 with TRBJ1-1; 12 positions agree with TRBD1. Looked up from germline, CDR1 is LGHDT and CDR2 is YNNKEL (reference sequence). Losses at the gene ends were 4 bases for V and 6 bases for J; bases not matched to a gene: 9. The CDR3 sequence is 16 residues long. The CDR3 loop is CASSLTRGQGAAEAFF. The CDR3 DNA follows: TGTGCCAGCAGCCTCACTAGGGGACAGGGGGCCGCTGAAGCTTTCTTT.

This chain links TRBV11-2 with TRBJ1-2; 9 bases fit TRBD1. The germline V gene encodes CDR1 SGHAT and CDR2 FQNNGV. The CDR3 runs to 15 residues. V lost 5 bases to trimming and J lost 5 bases; unmatched junction nucleotides: 9. This chain's CDR3 is CASSAMGQGKYGYTF. CDR3 coding DNA: TGTGCCAGCAGCGCCATGGGACAGGGCAAATATGGCTACACCTTC.